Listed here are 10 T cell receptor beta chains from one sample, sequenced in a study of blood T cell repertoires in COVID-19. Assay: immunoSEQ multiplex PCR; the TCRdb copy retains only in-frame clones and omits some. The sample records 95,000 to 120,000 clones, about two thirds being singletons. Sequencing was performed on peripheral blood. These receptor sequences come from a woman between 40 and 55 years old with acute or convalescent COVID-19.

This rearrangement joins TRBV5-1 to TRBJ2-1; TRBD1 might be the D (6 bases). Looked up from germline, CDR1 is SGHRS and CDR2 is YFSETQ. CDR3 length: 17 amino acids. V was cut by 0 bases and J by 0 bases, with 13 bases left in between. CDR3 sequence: CASSLVGQIISYNEQFF. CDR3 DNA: TGCGCCAGCAGCTTGGTAGGACAGATCATCTCCTACAATGAGCAGTTCTTC. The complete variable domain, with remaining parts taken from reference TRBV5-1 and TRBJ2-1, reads KAGVTQTPRYLIKTRGQQVTLSCSPISGHRSVSWYQQTPGQGLQFLFEYFSETQRNKGNFPGRFSGRQFSNSRSEMNVSTLELGDSALYLCASSLVGQIISYNEQFFGPGTRLTVL.

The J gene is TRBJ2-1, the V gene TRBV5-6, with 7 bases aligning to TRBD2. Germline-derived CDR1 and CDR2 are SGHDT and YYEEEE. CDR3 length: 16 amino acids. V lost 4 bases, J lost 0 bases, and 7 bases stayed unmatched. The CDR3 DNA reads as TGTGCCAGCAGCGCACTCGGGGGGAGCTCCTACAATGAGCAGTTCTTC. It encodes CASSALGGSSYNEQFF. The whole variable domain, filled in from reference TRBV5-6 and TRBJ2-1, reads DAGVTQSPTHLIKTRGQQVTLRCSPKSGHDTVSWYQQALGQGPQFIFQYYEEEERQRGNFPDRFSGHQFPNYSSELNVNALLLGDSALYLCASSALGGSSYNEQFFGPGTRLTVL.

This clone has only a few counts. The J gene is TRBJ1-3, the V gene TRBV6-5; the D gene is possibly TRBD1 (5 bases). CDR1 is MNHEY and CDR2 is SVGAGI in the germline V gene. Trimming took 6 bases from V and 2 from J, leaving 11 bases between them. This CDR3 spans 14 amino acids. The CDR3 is CASRAGFPGNTIYF. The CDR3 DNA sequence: TGTGCCAGCAGGGCAGGGTTCCCTGGAAACACCATATATTTT.

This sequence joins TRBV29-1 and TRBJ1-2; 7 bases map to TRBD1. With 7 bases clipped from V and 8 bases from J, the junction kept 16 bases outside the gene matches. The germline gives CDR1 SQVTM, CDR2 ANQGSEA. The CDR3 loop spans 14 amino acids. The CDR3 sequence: CSAARDSSRSGYTF. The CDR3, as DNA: TGCAGCGCAGCGAGGGACAGTTCACGGTCGGGCTACACCTTC.

In DNA form, the CDR3 reads TGTGCCATCAGTGTTAAGGAGCGGGGGACTGAAGCTTTCTTT. It yields the protein CAISVKERGTEAFF. The chain joins TRBV10-3 to TRBJ1-1, with a weak D call TRBD1 (5 bases). The CDR3 length is 14 residues. Trimming stripped 4 bases from V and 5 bases from J, with 14 bases between. Germline loops: CDR1 ENHRY, CDR2 SYGVKD.

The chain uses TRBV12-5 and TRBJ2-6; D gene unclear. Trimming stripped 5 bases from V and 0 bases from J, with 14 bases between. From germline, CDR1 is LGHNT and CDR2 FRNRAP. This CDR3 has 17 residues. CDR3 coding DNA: TGTGCTAGTGGTCTCTACCCCTCGAGCTCTGGGGCCAACGTCCTGACTTTC. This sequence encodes CASGLYPSSSGANVLTF.

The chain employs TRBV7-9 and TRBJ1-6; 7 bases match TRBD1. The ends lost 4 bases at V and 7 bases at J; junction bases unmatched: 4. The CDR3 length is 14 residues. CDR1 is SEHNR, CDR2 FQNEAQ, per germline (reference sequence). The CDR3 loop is CASSSGTVNSPLHF. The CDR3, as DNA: TGTGCCAGCAGCTCTGGGACAGTAAATTCACCCCTCCACTTT.

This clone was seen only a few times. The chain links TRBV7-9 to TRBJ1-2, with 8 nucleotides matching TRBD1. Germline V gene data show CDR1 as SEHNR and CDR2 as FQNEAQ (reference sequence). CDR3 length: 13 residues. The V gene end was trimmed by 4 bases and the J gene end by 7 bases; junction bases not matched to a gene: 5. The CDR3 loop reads CASSWDRIGGYTF. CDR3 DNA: TGTGCCAGCAGCTGGGACAGGATCGGTGGCTACACCTTC.

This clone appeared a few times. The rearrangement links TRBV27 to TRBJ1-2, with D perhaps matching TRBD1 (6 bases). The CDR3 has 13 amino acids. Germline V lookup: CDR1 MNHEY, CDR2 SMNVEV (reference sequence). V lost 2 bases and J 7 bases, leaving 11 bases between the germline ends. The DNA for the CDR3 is TGTGCCAGCAGTTTAAACAGGGAGTCTGGCTACACCTTC. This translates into CASSLNRESGYTF.

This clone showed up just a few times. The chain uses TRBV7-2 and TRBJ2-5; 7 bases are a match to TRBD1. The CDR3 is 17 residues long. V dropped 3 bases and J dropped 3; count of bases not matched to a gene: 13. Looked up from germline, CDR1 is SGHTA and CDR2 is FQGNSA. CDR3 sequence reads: CASSFHPPGGSKETQYF. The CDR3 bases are TGTGCCAGCAGCTTTCACCCCCCAGGGGGAAGTAAAGAGACCCAGTACTTC.